This entry is about one T cell receptor (beta chain). A read error may be the cause here, since a much bigger clone is one base away. Then a second PCR, running roughly 7 to 11 cycles, was carried out with a sample-barcoded 5' primer and a J-beta primer mix. Each cDNA molecule received a tag from a template-switch adaptor that had 12 random nucleotides. MiXCR, run by TCRdb on the 5' RACE reads, gives a single entry per CDR3 protein. This table holds over 550,000 distinct CDR3 sequences, about 30% found once. The sample comes from a study of blood T cells in healthy people across ages. The V gene's germline CDR1 is SGHRS and CDR2 YFSETQ. CDR3 length: 17 residues. Individuals who donated were healthy Caucasians from Russia aged about 6 to 95. Each donor supplied 7.5 to 10 milliliters of peripheral blood. A minimum of 6 micrograms of total RNA was extracted per sample.

The clonotype was recovered from a woman at least 80 years old in good health. Material: blood. The V gene is TRBV5-1, the J gene TRBJ2-1, with a possible D match to TRBD1 (6 bases). The DNA end lines up better with TRBJ2-7; the J call may be wrong. The CDR3: CASSLGGLPDSYNEQYF. In DNA form, the CDR3 reads TGCGCCAGCAGCTTGGGGGGGCTCCCGGACTCCTACAATGAGCAGTACTTC.